This T cell receptor beta chain emerged from a study of cytomegalovirus exposure and HLA in healthy donors. From germline, CDR1 is SEHNR and CDR2 FQNEAQ (reference sequence). The CDR3 has 15 residues. Trimming at V came to 5 bases and at J to 8 bases, leaving 10 bases not matched to a gene. Study results and caveats: Later, an analysis found that TCR clusters from the first cohort tended to co-occur in the 90 to 150 validation repertoires.

Concerning this clone: The target antigen is unknown.

Assay used: immunoSEQ multiplex PCR; TCRdb lists only in-frame clones, some missing. Of approximately 110,000 clones in the sample, approximately 94% were seen once. Sequenced input: PBMCs. V usage is TRBV7-9 and J usage is TRBJ1-4; 8 bases fit TRBD1. This receptor was taken from a woman aged 18 to 35 in good health and CMV-seronegative. The CDR3 spells CASSTMTGDREKLFF. The CDR3, as DNA: TGTGCCAGCAGCACTATGACAGGGGATCGAGAAAAACTGTTTTTT. The full variable domain, rest sourced from reference TRBV7-9 and TRBJ1-4, is DTGVSQNPRHKITKRGQNVTFRCDPISEHNRLYWYRQTLGQGPEFLTYFQNEAQLEKSRLLSDRFSAERPKGSFSTLEIQRTEQGDSAMYLCASSTMTGDREKLFFGSGTQLSVL.